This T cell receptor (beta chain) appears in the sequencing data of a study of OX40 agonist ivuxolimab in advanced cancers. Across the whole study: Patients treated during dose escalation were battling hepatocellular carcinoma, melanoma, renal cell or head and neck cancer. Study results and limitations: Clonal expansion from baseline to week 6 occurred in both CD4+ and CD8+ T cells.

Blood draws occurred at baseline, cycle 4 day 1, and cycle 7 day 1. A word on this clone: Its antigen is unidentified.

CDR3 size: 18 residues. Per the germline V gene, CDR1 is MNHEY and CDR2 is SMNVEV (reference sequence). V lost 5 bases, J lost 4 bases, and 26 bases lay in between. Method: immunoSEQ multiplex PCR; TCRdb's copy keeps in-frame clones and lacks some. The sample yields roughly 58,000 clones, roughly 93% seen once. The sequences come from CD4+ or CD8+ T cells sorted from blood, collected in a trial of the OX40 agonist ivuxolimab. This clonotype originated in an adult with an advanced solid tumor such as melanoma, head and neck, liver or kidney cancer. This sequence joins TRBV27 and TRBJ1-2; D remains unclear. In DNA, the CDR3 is TGTGCCAGCAGTCCGAAATTGCATCCCTTAACGGCAGCCTATGGCTACACCTTC. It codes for CASSPKLHPLTAAYGYTF.